Below, 24 T cell receptor beta chains from the same sample are listed, as sequenced in a study of cytotoxic CD8 clonotypes in ibrutinib-treated CLL. Sequencing used immunoSEQ multiplex PCR; TCRdb keeps in-frame clones, though not all of them. The sample includes 60,000 to 95,000 clones, 83% of them seen just once. The sequencing here drew on PBMCs, taken after 24 months of ibrutinib treatment. The receptors were sampled from a human donor with chronic lymphocytic leukemia.

CDR3 residues: CASSPPRLGAYEQYF. In DNA form, the CDR3 reads TGTGCCAGCAGCCCACCCCGTTTGGGGGCCTACGAGCAGTACTTC. The chain has TRBV27 and TRBJ2-7, with D tentatively TRBD1 or TRBD2 (5 bases each). Germline-derived CDR1 and CDR2 are MNHEY and SMNVEV (reference sequence). V was trimmed by 6 bases and J by 2 bases, leaving 17 bases between them. The CDR3 loop spans 15 amino acids.

This chain links TRBV19 with TRBJ2-2; 7 bases line up with TRBD2. The germline V gene has CDR1 LNHDA and CDR2 SQIVND (reference sequence). J was trimmed by 1 base and V by 8 bases; bases with no gene match: 7. CDR3 length: 15 amino acids. This CDR3 reads CASYSLAENTGELFF. The CDR3 nucleotides are TGTGCCAGTTATTCCCTAGCGGAGAACACCGGGGAGCTGTTTTTT.

The chain is built from TRBV19 and TRBJ2-5; tentatively, D is TRBD1 (6 bases). Trimming stripped 4 bases from V and 1 base from J, with 10 bases between. The CDR3 is 14 residues long. Germline values: CDR1 LNHDA, CDR2 SQIVND (reference sequence). The CDR3 loop reads CASSNGGSQETQYF. As DNA, the CDR3 is TGTGCCAGTAGTAATGGGGGCAGCCAAGAGACCCAGTACTTC.

The chain joins TRBV19 to TRBJ2-1; D is undetermined. CDR1 is LNHDA, CDR2 SQIVND, per germline (reference sequence). This CDR3 has 14 residues. V was shortened by 7 bases and J by 4 bases, with 14 bases between the two germline ends. The CDR3 here is CASKRFAEYNEQFF. CDR3 in DNA: TGTGCCAGTAAGAGGTTTGCGGAATACAATGAGCAGTTCTTC. Looking up the rest from reference TRBV19 and TRBJ2-1 gives the full variable domain: DGGITQSPKYLFRKEGQNVTLSCEQNLNHDAMYWYRQDPGQGLRLIYYSQIVNDFQKGDIAEGYSVSREKKESFPLTVTSAQKNPTAFYLCASKRFAEYNEQFFGPGTRLTVL.

The genes are TRBV30 and TRBJ1-1; possibly TRBD1 for D (6 bases). This CDR3 region has 15 residues. Trimming left V 5 bases short and J 4 bases short, with 20 bases between. Germline V CDR1 and CDR2: GTSNPN, SVGIG (reference sequence). CDR3 nucleotides: TGTGCCTGGGTGCCTTTGCGGGGGGGCAGCACTGAAGCTTTCTTT. Its protein product is CAWVPLRGGSTEAFF.

The CDR3 DNA reads as TGTGCCAGCAGCGTAGACAGCGCGGCCGGGGAGCTGTTTTTT. It specifies CASSVDSAAGELFF. The chain uses TRBV9 and TRBJ2-2; D remains ambiguous. The germline V gene encodes CDR1 SGDLS and CDR2 YYNGEE. The CDR3 covers 14 residues. The V gene lost 0 bases and the J gene lost 6 bases, with 9 bases spanning the gap.

This chain uses TRBV6-5 with TRBJ1-5, with unresolved D. Germline V gives CDR1 MNHEY, CDR2 SVGAGI. This CDR3 region has 15 residues. Trimming stripped 2 bases from V and 3 bases from J, with 11 bases between. The chain's CDR3 is CASSYLPGSNQPQHF. The CDR3 coding sequence is TGTGCCAGCAGTTACCTACCGGGGTCCAATCAGCCCCAGCATTTT.

This chain joins TRBV7-3 and TRBJ2-1; 9 bases align to TRBD1. The CDR3 has 15 residues. The germline V gene has CDR1 SGHTA and CDR2 FQGTGA. Losses at the gene ends were 5 bases for V and 4 bases for J; bases not matched to a gene: 6. CDR3 residues: CASSRTGGAYNEQFF. CDR3 bases: TGTGCCAGCAGCCGCACAGGGGGCGCGTACAATGAGCAGTTCTTC.

The rearrangement uses TRBV7-2 and TRBJ1-5; no clear D gene. Germline values: CDR1 SGHTA, CDR2 FQGNSA. The CDR3 has 13 residues. Trimming took off 3 bases at V and 0 bases at J, with 3 bases between the two ends. DNA for the CDR3: TGTGCCAGCAGCTTTTATAGCAATCAGCCCCAGCATTTT. Translated: CASSFYSNQPQHF.

This clone was seen only once. The chain has TRBV29-1 and TRBJ2-1; 11 bases map to TRBD1. V gave up 2 bases and J gave up 9 bases; unmatched junction bases: 3. Germline loops: CDR1 SQVTM, CDR2 ANQGSEA. CDR3 length: 13 amino acids. The DNA of the CDR3 is TGCAGCGTTGAACGGACAGGGGGCGGTGAGCAGTTCTTC. It encodes CSVERTGGGEQFF.

This clone has a single count. The chain joins TRBV28 to TRBJ2-7; the D gene is possibly TRBD2 (5 bases). Per the germline V gene, CDR1 is MDHEN and CDR2 is SYDVKM. The CDR3 length is 16 residues. V was pared by 7 bases and J by 1 base, with 20 bases between. This chain's CDR3 is CASIGLVGEFSYEQYF. CDR3 DNA sequence: TGTGCCAGCATCGGTCTAGTGGGAGAATTTTCCTACGAGCAGTACTTC.

The rearrangement joins TRBV19 to TRBJ2-1; D possibly matches TRBD1 or TRBD2 (5 bases each). This CDR3 region has 18 residues. V dropped 5 bases and J dropped 2 bases, with 22 bases sitting between them. The germline gives CDR1 LNHDA, CDR2 SQIVND (reference sequence). CDR3 DNA: TGTGCCAGTAGTGCCCATCGGGGTGGGGGTGAAGCCTACAATGAGCAGTTCTTC. Translating it yields CASSAHRGGGEAYNEQFF.

V usage is TRBV6-1 and J usage is TRBJ2-6; possibly TRBD1 or TRBD2 for D (5 bases each). Germline CDR1 is MNHNS and CDR2 is SASEGT. Trimming shortened V by 2 bases and J by 2 bases, and 13 bases separated the two germline ends. This CDR3 contains 17 residues. The CDR3 spells CASSEQWGNPGANVLTF. The CDR3 bases are TGTGCCAGCAGTGAACAGTGGGGGAACCCTGGGGCCAACGTCCTGACTTTC.

The chain joins TRBV9 to TRBJ1-1; 10 nucleotides line up with TRBD1. Unmatched junction bases numbered 1, after V lost 1 base and J lost 4 bases. The CDR3 has 14 amino acids. CDR1 and CDR2 (germline): SGDLS, YYNGEE. DNA of the CDR3: TGTGCCAGCAGCGTACGGACAGGGGGCACTGAAGCTTTCTTT. Its protein product is CASSVRTGGTEAFF.

CDR3 sequence (DNA): TGTGCCAGCAGCCTGGGGGGGACAACCCAAGAGACCCAGTACTTC. This gives the protein CASSLGGTTQETQYF. The chain links TRBV7-2 to TRBJ2-5, with D perhaps TRBD2 (7 bases). The germline V gene has CDR1 SGHTA and CDR2 FQGNSA. Deletions cut 5 bases from V and 1 base from J, with 14 bases between. The CDR3 has 15 residues.

The chain links TRBV2 to TRBJ2-3; 8 bases line up with TRBD2. The CDR3 has 14 amino acids. The germline gives CDR1 SNHLY, CDR2 FYNNEI. Trimming removed 4 bases from V and 5 bases from J; junction bases left unmatched: 5. CDR3: CASSGGTRGDTQYF. CDR3 DNA sequence: TGTGCCAGCAGTGGGGGGACTAGGGGAGATACGCAGTATTTT.

As DNA, the CDR3 is TGTGCCAGCAGCTTACCCCCTGGAAAGGCCCCTGGGGCCAACGTCCTGACTTTC. Translated: CASSLPPGKAPGANVLTF. The rearrangement joins TRBV7-9 to TRBJ2-6; D is unclear. CDR3 size: 18 residues. In germline, CDR1 is SEHNR, CDR2 FQNEAQ (reference sequence). V was shortened by 2 bases and J by 2 bases, with 16 bases between the two germline ends.

The genes are TRBV9 and TRBJ2-2; D not certain. Germline V gene sequence: CDR1 SGDLS, CDR2 YYNGEE. The CDR3 runs 14 residues. Trimming took off 0 bases at V and 2 bases at J, with 5 bases between the two ends. This CDR3 is CASSVVYNTGELFF. The CDR3 DNA sequence: TGTGCCAGCAGCGTAGTCTACAACACCGGGGAGCTGTTTTTT.

The V call is TRBV18, the J call TRBJ2-1; D is perhaps TRBD1 or TRBD2 (5 bases each). Germline CDR1 and CDR2: KGHSH and LQKENI. Trimming left V 3 bases short and J 5 bases short, with 17 bases between. This CDR3 region has 16 residues. CDR3: CASSPRFRDADNEQFF. The CDR3 DNA follows: TGTGCCAGCTCACCCCGTTTCCGGGACGCCGACAATGAGCAGTTCTTC. Variable domain in full (rest from reference TRBV18 and TRBJ2-1): NAGVMQNPRHLVRRRGQEARLRCSPMKGHSHVYWYRQLPEEGLKFMVYLQKENIIDESGMPKERFSAEFPKEGPSILRIQQVVRGDSAAYFCASSPRFRDADNEQFFGPGTRLTVL.

The chain links TRBV6-1 to TRBJ1-6, with unresolved D. CDR1 is MNHNS and CDR2 is SASEGT in the germline V gene. V lost 6 bases, J lost 7 bases, and 13 bases lay in between. This CDR3 spans 14 amino acids. The CDR3 DNA reads TGTGCCAGCAGAGGTCAGCAGGTCAATTCACCCCTCCACTTT. Its translation is CASRGQQVNSPLHF.

The gene calls are TRBV18 and TRBJ2-5; D possibly corresponds to TRBD1 (6 bases). The CDR3 extends over 13 amino acids. The germline CDR1 and CDR2 sequences are KGHSH and LQKENI. V lost 3 bases and J lost 3, with 8 bases in between. This CDR3 reads CASSPGTKETQYF. CDR3 sequence (DNA): TGTGCCAGCTCACCCGGGACAAAAGAGACCCAGTACTTC.

The rearrangement uses TRBV2 and TRBJ1-5, with D tentatively TRBD1 (5 bases). The V end was cut by 6 bases, the J end by 0 bases, with 12 bases between. Germline V gives CDR1 SNHLY, CDR2 FYNNEI. CDR3 size: 15 residues. DNA of the CDR3: TGTGCCAGCAGACAGGAATCCTATAGCAATCAGCCCCAGCATTTT. As protein: CASRQESYSNQPQHF. The variable domain in full, completed from reference TRBV2 and TRBJ1-5, reads EPEVTQTPSHQVTQMGQEVILRCVPISNHLYFYWYRQILGQKVEFLVSFYNNEISEKSEIFDDQFSVERPDGSNFTLKIRSTKLEDSAMYFCASRQESYSNQPQHFGDGTRLSIL.

The V call is TRBV2, the J call TRBJ2-4; D remains ambiguous. From germline, CDR1 is SNHLY and CDR2 FYNNEI. The CDR3 runs to 14 residues. The germline V and J ends were trimmed by 7 bases and 0 bases, with 10 bases remaining between them. The CDR3 loop reads CASNNGRAKNIQYF. The CDR3 DNA follows: TGTGCCAGCAATAACGGCCGAGCCAAAAACATTCAGTACTTC.

The J gene is TRBJ1-1, the V gene TRBV9; TRBD1 might be the D (5 bases). The germline CDR1 and CDR2 sequences are SGDLS and YYNGEE. The CDR3 is made up of 12 amino acids. V lost 3 bases and J 8 bases, leaving 11 bases between the germline ends. The CDR3 nucleotides read TGTGCCAGCAGCGGGTCTTGGGGGGAAGCTTTCTTT. Translating gives CASSGSWGEAFF.